The 18 T cell receptor beta chains listed next were all sequenced from one sample in a study of blood T cell repertoires in COVID-19. The method was immunoSEQ multiplex PCR; TCRdb's version includes in-frame clones alone and lacks a portion of them. Among approximately 140,000 clones listed, around 85% were seen once. Sequenced input: peripheral blood. These receptors came from a man aged 70-80 years with acute or convalescent COVID-19.

This clone was detected a few times. The rearrangement links TRBV29-1 to TRBJ2-7; the match to TRBD1 covers 9 bases. The CDR3 has 13 residues. In germline, CDR1 is SQVTM, CDR2 ANQGSEA. The V gene end was trimmed by 6 bases and the J gene end by 7 bases; junction bases not matched to a gene: 10. In nucleotides, the CDR3 is TGCAGCGTAACGACAGGGGGATCGGGTGAGCAGTACTTC. Translation gives CSVTTGGSGEQYF.

The chain combines TRBV7-6 with TRBJ1-2; no definite D call. Trimming pared 0 bases from V and 4 bases from J, leaving 15 bases between. The germline V gene encodes CDR1 SGHVS and CDR2 FNYEAQ. The CDR3 covers 16 residues. The CDR3 DNA follows: TGTGCCAGCAGCTTAGCCCCGGACCCTCGGGGCTATGGCTACACCTTC. Translated: CASSLAPDPRGYGYTF.

This sequence joins TRBV6-2 or TRBV6-3 and TRBJ1-6; 9 bases align to TRBD1. The CDR3 is 15 amino acids. Germline loops: CDR1 MNHEY, CDR2 SVGEGT. V was pared by 6 bases and J by 6 bases, with 6 bases of the junction left unmatched. The CDR3 DNA follows: TGTGCCAGCAGGCCTGCGACAGGGGGTAATTCACCCCTCCACTTT. It translates to CASRPATGGNSPLHF.

The V call is TRBV15, the J call TRBJ1-6; 8 nucleotides match TRBD1. The germline V gene encodes CDR1 LNHNV and CDR2 YYDKDF (reference sequence). The J segment lost 9 bases and the V segment lost 1 base, leaving 5 bases of the junction unmatched. This CDR3 contains 15 residues. The CDR3 region is CATSRGTGGGSPLHF. CDR3 DNA: TGTGCCACCAGCAGAGGAACAGGGGGAGGTTCACCCCTCCACTTT.

This rearrangement joins TRBV28 to TRBJ2-3; 8 nucleotides align to TRBD2. This CDR3 has 13 residues. With 2 bases clipped from V and 5 bases from J, the junction kept 0 bases outside the gene matches. Germline V CDR1 and CDR2: MDHEN, SYDVKM. CDR3 sequence: CASSLSGGDTQYF. The CDR3 region has the DNA TGTGCCAGCAGTTTAAGCGGGGGAGATACGCAGTATTTT.

V is TRBV7-2 and J is TRBJ1-5; D is perhaps TRBD1 (5 bases). V was trimmed by 5 bases and J by 5 bases, leaving 7 bases between them. Germline V gene data show CDR1 as SGHTA and CDR2 as FQGNSA. The CDR3 has 12 residues. The CDR3 protein is CASSQGDQPQHF. The CDR3 nucleotides read TGTGCCAGCAGCCAAGGGGATCAGCCCCAGCATTTT.

The V call is TRBV7-8, the J call TRBJ1-2; weak D call: TRBD1 (6 bases). There are 13 residues in the CDR3. V was clipped by 5 bases and J by 3 bases, with 10 bases between them. Germline-derived CDR1 and CDR2 are SGHVS and FQNEAQ. The CDR3 DNA reads TGTGCCAGCAGCAGCAGGGGCGACTATGGCTACACCTTC. This encodes CASSSRGDYGYTF. Full variable domain (missing parts from reference TRBV7-8 and TRBJ1-2): GAGVSQSPRYKVAKRGQDVALRCDPISGHVSLFWYQQALGQGPEFLTYFQNEAQLDKSGLPSDRFFAERPEGSVSTLKIQRTQQEDSAVYLCASSSRGDYGYTFGSGTRLTVV.

The chain is built from TRBV12-3 or TRBV12-4 and TRBJ1-3, with D possibly matching TRBD1 (5 bases). The CDR3 is 12 amino acids. With 5 bases removed from V and 4 bases from J, the gap between germline ends came to 6 bases. The CDR3 loop is CASSRQGNTIYF. In DNA form, the CDR3 reads TGTGCCAGCAGTCGACAGGGAAACACCATATATTTT.

Written as DNA, the CDR3 is TGTGCCAGTACCGGGACAGAGAAAAACATTCAGTACTTC. This sequence encodes CASTGTEKNIQYF. The rearrangement links TRBV19 to TRBJ2-4; 7 bases map to TRBD1. Losses at the gene ends were 7 bases for V and 4 bases for J; bases not matched to a gene: 4. This CDR3 is 13 amino acids long. The germline V gene has CDR1 LNHDA and CDR2 SQIVND (reference sequence).

This rearrangement joins TRBV7-8 to TRBJ1-4; tentative D call: TRBD1 (6 bases). Trimming pared 1 base from V and 7 bases from J, leaving 13 bases between. CDR1 is SGHVS, CDR2 FQNEAQ, per germline. CDR3 length: 15 residues. The CDR3 DNA reads as TGTGCCAGCAGCTTAGATCGGGGGGCGACTGAAAAACTGTTTTTT. It specifies CASSLDRGATEKLFF.

The CDR3 loop reads CATSWQGAANEQFF. In DNA, the CDR3 is TGTGCCACCAGCTGGCAGGGGGCAGCGAATGAGCAGTTCTTC. The J gene is TRBJ2-1, the V gene TRBV15; TRBD1 matches 8 bases. CDR1 LNHNV and CDR2 YYDKDF come from the germline V gene (reference sequence). This CDR3 has 14 residues. With 5 bases clipped from V and 7 bases from J, the junction kept 7 bases outside the gene matches.

The rearrangement joins TRBV7-9 to TRBJ2-5; no reliable D call. The CDR3 is made up of 15 amino acids. Germline V gene sequence: CDR1 SEHNR, CDR2 FQNEAQ (reference sequence). V was trimmed by 1 base and J by 4 bases, leaving 13 bases between them. CDR3 in amino acids: CASSLDPERRETQYF. The CDR3 DNA is TGTGCCAGCAGCTTAGATCCGGAACGGAGAGAGACCCAGTACTTC.

V and J are TRBV7-2 and TRBJ2-5; 10 nucleotides agree with TRBD2. From germline, CDR1 is SGHTA and CDR2 FQGNSA. This CDR3 has 16 amino acids. Losses at the gene ends were 5 bases for V and 5 bases for J; bases not matched to a gene: 11. DNA of the CDR3: TGTGCCAGCAGCCTAGAGGCGCTAGCGGGGGAGGAGACCCAGTACTTC. This translates into CASSLEALAGEETQYF.

The V call is TRBV27, the J call TRBJ2-3; 11 bases map to TRBD2. Germline trimming cut 6 bases from V and 6 bases from J; bases unmatched to any gene: 2. Germline CDR1 reads MNHEY; CDR2 reads SMNVEV (reference sequence). This CDR3 comprises 13 residues. The CDR3 sequence is CASRLAGADTQYF. As DNA, the CDR3 is TGTGCCAGCAGACTAGCGGGAGCCGATACGCAGTATTTT.

This sequence joins TRBV9 and TRBJ2-6; maybe TRBD2 (5 bases). Germline V gives CDR1 SGDLS, CDR2 YYNGEE. This CDR3 is 16 amino acids long. V shed 0 bases and J shed 0 bases, with 7 bases lying between them. CDR3 residues: CASSVGRASGANVLTF. The CDR3 DNA is TGTGCCAGCAGCGTAGGGCGGGCCTCTGGGGCCAACGTCCTGACTTTC.

The gene calls are TRBV7-9 and TRBJ1-4; D call uncertain. The V and J ends lost 3 bases and 4 bases respectively, with 12 bases between them. Per the germline V gene, CDR1 is SEHNR and CDR2 is FQNEAQ (reference sequence). The CDR3 covers 15 residues. Written as DNA, the CDR3 is TGTGCCAGCAGCTTGATGACAACTCTTAATGAAAAACTGTTTTTT. It specifies CASSLMTTLNEKLFF.

Here the CDR3 reads CASSLASYEQYF. The CDR3 DNA reads as TGTGCCAGCAGCTTGGCGTCCTACGAGCAGTACTTC. The genes are TRBV5-5 and TRBJ2-7, with D uncertain. The ends were cut back, 0 bases at V and 1 base at J, with 2 bases in the middle. The V gene's germline CDR1 is SGHKS and CDR2 YYEKEE (reference sequence). This CDR3 has 12 amino acids.

This sequence joins TRBV28 and TRBJ2-2; 8 positions agree with TRBD2. CDR1 and CDR2 from the germline V gene are MDHEN and SYDVKM. The V segment lost 7 bases and the J segment 4 bases; nucleotides outside the gene matches: 2. CDR3 length: 13 amino acids. CDR3 DNA sequence: TGTGCCAGCAAACTAGCGGTCACCGGGGAGCTGTTTTTT. It is translated as CASKLAVTGELFF.